Listed below are T cell receptor beta chains from one sample, sequenced in a study of shared clonotypes between healthy human individuals. Method: immunoSEQ multiplex PCR; TCRdb's copy keeps in-frame clones and lacks some. The sample includes over 2 million clones, 85% to 95% of them seen just once. The sample taken for sequencing was naive CD4+ T cells sorted from blood. The receptor source for this set is a man in his late teens or twenties in good health. Each CDR3 is given with its conserved first and last residue. D genes are given only for firm matches. Clone size is not always given. Where it is, it says once, few, many or a class for expanded clones.

j_call d_call clone_size v_call cdr3_nt cdr3_aa
TRBJ1-1 . . TRBV6-6 TGTGCCAGCAGTTACTCGTCCAGCGAAGCTTTCTTT CASSYSSSEAFF
TRBJ1-4 . . TRBV7-9 TGTGCCAGCAGCTTAACGGGGGGTACTAATGAAAAACTGTTTTTT CASSLTGGTNEKLFF
TRBJ1-6 TRBD1 . TRBV6-6 TGTGCCAGCACCGGGGACAGGGCTGAATATAATTCACCCCTCCACTTT CASTGDRAEYNSPLHF
TRBJ2-3 TRBD2 . TRBV5-1 TGCGCCAGCAGCACGACTAGCGGAAACACAGATACGCAGTATTTT CASSTTSGNTDTQYF
TRBJ1-6 TRBD1 . TRBV19 TGTGCCAGTAGTATGGCCGGGACAGTTAATTCACCCCTCCACTTT CASSMAGTVNSPLHF
TRBJ2-3 TRBD2 . TRBV5-4 TGTGCCAGCAGCCGGACTAGCGGGAGGGCGGGGGATACGCAGTATTTT CASSRTSGRAGDTQYF
TRBJ1-2 . . TRBV7-9 TGTGCCAGCAGCATAGAGGTGACAGCTAACTATGGCTACACCTTC CASSIEVTANYGYTF
TRBJ1-1 . . TRBV27 TGTGCCAGCCGCTCAATCGGCACTGAAGCTTTCTTT CASRSIGTEAFF
TRBJ1-6 . . TRBV6-1 TGTGCCAGCAACACCGGGACCTATAATTCACCCCTCCACTTT CASNTGTYNSPLHF
TRBJ1-1 TRBD1 . TRBV2 TGTGCCAGCAGTGTAACAGGGGGCACGAACACTGAAGCTTTCTTT CASSVTGGTNTEAFF
TRBJ2-7 TRBD1 . TRBV7-2 TGTGCCAGCAGCTTAGTAGGGACAGACCCTTACGAGCAGTACTTC CASSLVGTDPYEQYF
TRBJ1-5 . . TRBV28 TGTGCCAGCAGTTCTAGATCTGTTCTGTCGAATAGCAATCAGCCCCAGCATTTT CASSSRSVLSNSNQPQHF
TRBJ2-7 TRBD1 few TRBV27 TGTGCCAGCAGGCGCACAGGGGTCATCCACGAGCAGTACTTC CASRRTGVIHEQYF
TRBJ2-7 TRBD2 . TRBV6-5 TGTGCCAGCAGTTACCGGGAGGGGCTTACCTACGAGCAGTACTTC CASSYREGLTYEQYF
TRBJ2-7 . . TRBV5-6 TGTGCCAGCAGCTTGGTACAGTCTAAGAATCAGAACGAGCAGTACTTC CASSLVQSKNQNEQYF
TRBJ2-7 . . TRBV30 TGTGCCTGGAGTGAGCTCTACGAGCAGTACTTC CAWSELYEQYF
TRBJ2-7 TRBD1 . TRBV2 TGTGCCAGCAGCGCCAGCCTCACACAGGGGCCATTCTCCTACGAGCAGTACTTC CASSASLTQGPFSYEQYF
TRBJ2-2 TRBD1 . TRBV29-1 TGCAGCGTTCGACAGGGGGGGAACACCGGGGAGCTGTTTTTT CSVRQGGNTGELFF
TRBJ1-5 . . TRBV28 TGTGCCAGCAGGATAGGGGGACAGCCCCAGCATTTT CASRIGGQPQHF
TRBJ2-7 TRBD1 . TRBV4-1 TGCGCCAGCAGCCAAGAATATAGGACAGGGAAAAGGATCGAGCAGTACTTC CASSQEYRTGKRIEQYF
TRBJ1-2 . . TRBV5-8 TGTGCCAGCAGCTTCGATAGAGGATTCTATGGCTACACCTTC CASSFDRGFYGYTF
TRBJ1-6 . . TRBV7-9 TGTGCCAGCAGCTTAGGGAACTATAATTCACCCCTCCACTTT CASSLGNYNSPLHF
TRBJ2-7 TRBD2 . TRBV5-4 TGTGCCAGCAGCCCGGGGGGAGGGGAAAGCTACGAGCAGTACTTC CASSPGGGESYEQYF
TRBJ2-7 TRBD2 once TRBV11-2 TGTGCCAGCAGCCACCGAGGCAGCGGGGACTACGAGCAGTACTTC CASSHRGSGDYEQYF
TRBJ2-4 TRBD1 . TRBV18 TGTGCCAGCTCACCCGGACAGGGAACTCAAGGCATTCAGTACTTC CASSPGQGTQGIQYF
TRBJ2-7 . . TRBV30 TGTGCCTGGAGTGGGGACTCCCTCTACGAGCAGTACTTC CAWSGDSLYEQYF
TRBJ1-1 . once TRBV6-5 TGTGCCAGCAGTTACAATCGGGGCAACACTGAAGCTTTCTTT CASSYNRGNTEAFF
TRBJ2-3 . . TRBV5-6 TGTGCCAGCACCACTACTACAGGGATCACAGATACGCAGTATTTT CASTTTTGITDTQYF
TRBJ2-5 . . TRBV2 TGTGCCAGCAGTTTACAAGAGACCCAGTACTTC CASSLQETQYF
TRBJ1-1 TRBD1 . TRBV30 TGTGCCTGGAGTGGCCTAGGACAGGGAAAGGACACTGAAGCTTTCTTT CAWSGLGQGKDTEAFF
TRBJ2-1 TRBD2 . TRBV11-2 TGTGCCAGCAGCTCCAGGACTAGCGGGATCTACAATGAGCAGTTCTTC CASSSRTSGIYNEQFF
TRBJ2-6 . once TRBV2 TGTGCCAGCAGTCGGAGGGCTGCAGCTCCTGGGGCCAACGTCCTGACTTTC CASSRRAAAPGANVLTF
TRBJ2-7 TRBD1 . TRBV5-1 TGCGCCAGCAGCTTGGAAGCAGGGGGCCACGAGCAGTACTTC CASSLEAGGHEQYF
TRBJ1-4 . . TRBV11-2 TGTGCCAGCAGCCTTAACGTCGGGTTAGATGAAAAACTGTTTTTT CASSLNVGLDEKLFF
TRBJ1-1 TRBD1 . TRBV2 TGTGCCAGCAGTCAACAGGGGGCGAGTACTGAAGCTTTCTTT CASSQQGASTEAFF
TRBJ2-2 TRBD2 . TRBV5-4 TGTGCCAGCAGCCCACTGCCGACTAGCGTCTCCGCTGGGGAGCTGTTTTTT CASSPLPTSVSAGELFF
TRBJ2-1 TRBD1 once TRBV6-6 TGTGCCAGCAACGACAGAACAGGGGTTTGGAATAATGAGCAGTTCTTC CASNDRTGVWNNEQFF
TRBJ2-4 TRBD2 . TRBV27 TGTGCCAGCAGTCCATCGGGGGGAGCCAAAAACATTCAGTACTTC CASSPSGGAKNIQYF
TRBJ2-7 . once TRBV21-1 TGTGCCAGCGGGACAGTTTACGAGCAGTACTTC CASGTVYEQYF
TRBJ2-2 . . TRBV5-1 TGCGCCAGCAGCTTGGTAGGGGTCAACACCGGGGAGCTGTTTTTT CASSLVGVNTGELFF
TRBJ2-3 . . TRBV6-6 TGTGCCAGCAGAGAACAGGGGGGGAGCACAGATACGCAGTATTTT CASREQGGSTDTQYF